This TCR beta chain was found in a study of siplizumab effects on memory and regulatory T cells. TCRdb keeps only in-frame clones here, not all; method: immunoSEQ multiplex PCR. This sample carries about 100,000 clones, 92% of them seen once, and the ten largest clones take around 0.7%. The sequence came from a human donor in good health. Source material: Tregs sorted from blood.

The CDR3 loop reads CSASQTETQYF. CDR3 coding DNA: TGCAGTGCTAGCCAGACAGAGACCCAGTACTTC. The chain recombines TRBV20-1 with TRBJ2-5; unclear D gene. The CDR3 consists of 11 residues. The V end was cut by 3 bases, the J end by 4 bases, with 6 bases between. The V gene's germline CDR1 is DFQATT and CDR2 SNEGSKA (reference sequence).